The next 31 T cell receptor beta chains were all read from a single sample in a study of T cells in Graves' hyperthyroidism and ophthalmopathy (dated by TCRdb to about 2019). The receptor library was made with multiplex PCR. Data came from an Illumina HiSeq 2000. The TCR beta CDR3 regions were amplified from the RNA transcripts. The TCR CDR3 was subjected to a first round of RT-PCR using the HTBI primer set and the Qiagen OneStep RT-PCR kit. In-frame beta chains were kept once TCRdb had trimmed the public reads at Q25 with fastp and called clones with MiXCR. All rows with the same CDR3 protein become a single entry with the most common DNA and genes. This sample has 200,000 to 300,000 distinct CDR3 sequences in its table, and roughly 17% of those were observed once. The top ten clonotypes cover approximately 30% of the sample. Sequenced sample: blood. The receptors here all came from a woman under 30 with Graves' ophthalmopathy.

This clonotype was seen a few times. In nucleotides, the CDR3 is TGTGCCAGTAGTATAGGCTACAGGGGCTACGAGCAGTACTTC. Its protein product is CASSIGYRGYEQYF. J is TRBJ2-7 and V is TRBV19, with 7 bases matching TRBD1. The germline gives CDR1 LNHDA, CDR2 SQIVND (reference sequence). J gave up 3 bases and V 1 base, and 3 bases lay outside the gene matches. The CDR3 extends over 14 amino acids.

The sample holds many counts of this clonotype. This chain links TRBV6-1 with TRBJ2-1, with TRBD2 matching 11 bases. CDR3 length: 14 residues. V lost 6 bases, J lost 8 bases, and 6 bases stayed unmatched. The germline V gene has CDR1 MNHNS and CDR2 SASEGT. The CDR3 protein is CASSPTSGVHEQFF. The CDR3 nucleotides read TGTGCCAGCAGCCCGACTAGCGGGGTTCATGAGCAGTTCTTC.

In this sample, this clonotype turned up many times. Here the CDR3 reads CAIRAGGSYGYTF. CDR3 nucleotides: TGTGCCATCAGGGCAGGGGGCTCCTATGGCTACACCTTC. The genes are TRBV10-3 and TRBJ1-2; 8 bases map to TRBD1. Germline V lookup: CDR1 ENHRY, CDR2 SYGVKD. This CDR3 comprises 13 residues. Germline trimming cut 6 bases from V and 4 bases from J; bases unmatched to any gene: 4.

In regard to this clonotype: One end of the junction fails to match germline, which may point to a read error. This rearrangement joins TRBV2 to TRBJ2-5, with D unclear. Germline CDR1 is SNHLY and CDR2 is FYNNEI. The CDR3 spans 16 residues. CDR3 amino acids: CAGSKSSPANNSPLHF. The CDR3 nucleotides read TGTGCCGGCAGCAAGTCGTCGCCGGCAAATAATTCACCCCTCCACTTC.

This clonotype has ten or more counts. This rearrangement joins TRBV10-3 to TRBJ1-5; a possible D gene is TRBD1 (5 bases). The CDR3 contains 14 residues. V lost 4 bases to trimming and J lost 1 base, with 8 bases between them. CDR1 is ENHRY, CDR2 SYGVKD, per germline. The DNA for the CDR3 is TGTGCCATCAGTGCCCGGGACAGCAATCAGCCCCAGCATTTT. Its translation: CAISARDSNQPQHF.

This clonotype was counted at least ten times. V is TRBV12-3 or TRBV12-4 and J is TRBJ2-7; 10 positions agree with TRBD1. The CDR3 is 15 residues long. With V trimmed by 6 bases and J by 0 bases, 5 bases remained unmatched. Here the CDR3 DNA reads TGTGCCAGCAGCCTGGGACAGGGGTTCTCCTACGAGCAGTACTTC. Residues: CASSLGQGFSYEQYF.

The chain carries TRBV11-3 and TRBJ1-1, with TRBD1 identical over 7 bases. This CDR3 comprises 14 residues. V shed 7 bases and J 2 bases; nucleotides not matched to a gene: 7. The germline CDR1 and CDR2 sequences are SGHNT and YENEEA. The CDR3 DNA sequence: TGTGCCAGCAATACCCGGACAGGTAACACTGAAGCTTTCTTT. Translating it yields CASNTRTGNTEAFF.

V gene TRBV14 combines with J gene TRBJ2-7; 11 bases align to TRBD2. The CDR3 contains 15 residues. Per the germline V gene, CDR1 is SGHDN and CDR2 is FVKESK. With V trimmed by 2 bases and J by 3 bases, 3 bases remained unmatched. CDR3 nucleotide sequence: TGTGCCAGCAGCCAACCGGGACTAGCGGTCTACGAGCAGTACTTC. It specifies CASSQPGLAVYEQYF.

This clonotype was recorded a few times. V gene TRBV5-1 combines with J gene TRBJ2-5; 7 nucleotides align to TRBD1. The V segment lost 0 bases and the J segment 4 bases; nucleotides outside the gene matches: 9. The CDR3 runs 16 residues. In germline, CDR1 is SGHRS, CDR2 YFSETQ. CDR3 amino acids: CASSLGPGGVLETQYF. CDR3 nucleotide sequence: TGCGCCAGCAGCTTGGGTCCAGGGGGTGTCTTAGAGACCCAGTACTTC.

This clonotype has a count of ten or more. The chain links TRBV5-5 to TRBJ1-6; D not certain. Between the trimmed V and J ends, which lost 2 bases and 9 bases, there was a span of 6 bases. CDR1 SGHKS and CDR2 YYEKEE come from the germline V gene (reference sequence). This CDR3 spans 12 amino acids. The CDR3 sequence: CASSFDGSPLHF. In DNA form, the CDR3 reads TGTGCCAGCAGCTTTGACGGTTCACCCCTCCACTTT. The full variable domain, rest sourced from reference TRBV5-5 and TRBJ1-6, is DAGVTQSPTHLIKTRGQQVTLRCSPISGHKSVSWYQQVLGQGPQFIFQYYEKEERGRGNFPDRFSARQFPNYSSELNVNALLLGDSALYLCASSFDGSPLHFGNGTRLTVT.

The chain carries TRBV28 and TRBJ2-7, with TRBD2 matching 13 bases. Germline CDR1 is MDHEN and CDR2 is SYDVKM. The V gene end was trimmed by 7 bases and the J gene end by 3 bases; junction bases not matched to a gene: 15. The CDR3 consists of 18 residues. CDR3 coding DNA: TGTGCCAGCAACCCAACGGTGAGGACTAGCGGGAGTATCTACGAGCAGTACTTC. It codes for CASNPTVRTSGSIYEQYF. Looking up the rest from reference TRBV28 and TRBJ2-7 gives the full variable domain: DVKVTQSSRYLVKRTGEKVFLECVQDMDHENMFWYRQDPGLGLRLIYFSYDVKMKEKGDIPEGYSVSREKKERFSLILESASTNQTSMYLCASNPTVRTSGSIYEQYFGPGTRLTVT.

In its sample, this clonotype was seen many times. The V call is TRBV28, the J call TRBJ2-1; 7 bases fit TRBD2. J lost 5 bases, V lost 2 bases, and 3 bases had no gene match. Germline-derived CDR1 and CDR2 are MDHEN and SYDVKM. The CDR3 spans 14 residues. DNA for the CDR3: TGTGCCAGCAGTTTAACAGCGGGGAACAATGAGCAGTTCTTC. It yields the protein CASSLTAGNNEQFF.

This clonotype appeared many times. The V gene is TRBV11-2, the J gene TRBJ2-1, with D perhaps matching TRBD2 (7 bases). Germline V gene data show CDR1 as SGHAT and CDR2 as FQNNGV. The CDR3 length is 19 residues. The germline V and J ends were trimmed by 2 bases and 6 bases, with 26 bases remaining between them. The CDR3 sequence is CASSLIRREGGRRSNEQFF. The CDR3 nucleotides read TGTGCCAGCAGCTTAATAAGGAGGGAGGGGGGACGGAGGAGCAATGAGCAGTTCTTC.

The genes are TRBV9 and TRBJ1-1; 7 nucleotides line up with TRBD1. Germline loops: CDR1 SGDLS, CDR2 YYNGEE. This CDR3 is 13 amino acids long. V gave up 2 bases and J gave up 3 bases; unmatched junction bases: 1. CDR3 region: CASSVDRDTEAFF. The CDR3 DNA follows: TGTGCCAGCAGCGTCGACAGGGACACTGAAGCTTTCTTT.

This clonotype was observed many times. V is TRBV6-1 and J is TRBJ1-4; 9 nucleotides line up with TRBD1. CDR1 MNHNS and CDR2 SASEGT come from the germline V gene. This CDR3 contains 13 residues. V trimming: 6 bases; J trimming: 7 bases; junction bases outside the gene matches: 3. The CDR3 here is CASSSDRGEKLFF. Written as DNA, the CDR3 is TGTGCCAGCAGCTCGGACAGGGGTGAAAAACTGTTTTTT.

Notes on this clonotype: A much larger clone differs by one base, so this may be a read error. V and J are TRBV29-1 and TRBJ2-3; 10 nucleotides agree with TRBD2. Looked up from germline, CDR1 is SQVTM and CDR2 is ANQGSEA. This CDR3 is built from 14 residues. Losses at the gene ends were 4 bases for V and 2 bases for J; bases not matched to a gene: 3. The CDR3 nucleotides are TGCAGCGTTGCCCTAGCGGGAGACACAGATACGCAGTATTTT. Protein: CSVALAGDTDTQYF.

This clonotype was found many times. The chain carries TRBV7-3 and TRBJ2-1; D may be TRBD2 (6 bases). V was pared by 1 base and J by 0 bases, with 10 bases between. This CDR3 is 16 amino acids long. In germline, CDR1 is SGHTA, CDR2 FQGTGA. The CDR3 coding sequence is TGTGCCAGCAGCTTAAACAGCGGGCTCTCCTACAATGAGCAGTTCTTC. Translating gives CASSLNSGLSYNEQFF.

In this sample, this clonotype turned up many times. The chain combines TRBV13 with TRBJ2-1, with TRBD2 matching 7 bases. The V gene's germline CDR1 is PRHDT and CDR2 FYEKMQ (reference sequence). V trimming: 3 bases; J trimming: 4 bases; junction bases outside the gene matches: 6. This CDR3 is 15 amino acids long. CDR3 region: CASSLNGDYYNEQFF. CDR3 DNA: TGTGCCAGCAGCTTGAACGGGGACTATTACAATGAGCAGTTCTTC.

This clonotype has at least ten counts. The chain uses TRBV20-1 and TRBJ2-7; TRBD1 matches 7 bases. V lost 4 bases and J lost 5; bases outside the gene matches: 11. The CDR3 is made up of 14 amino acids. Germline V gene sequence: CDR1 DFQATT, CDR2 SNEGSKA (reference sequence). The CDR3 protein is CSATGTAQGHEQYF. The CDR3, as DNA: TGCAGTGCTACAGGGACAGCTCAAGGCCACGAGCAGTACTTC.

The CDR3 loop reads CASSLPPDTGELFF. The CDR3 DNA sequence: TGTGCCAGCAGTTTACCTCCGGACACCGGGGAGCTGTTTTTT. The chain employs TRBV9 and TRBJ2-2; the D is unclear. CDR3 length: 14 amino acids. Germline V gives CDR1 SGDLS, CDR2 YYNGEE. The ends were cut back, 5 bases at V and 3 bases at J, with 11 bases in the middle. The complete variable domain, with remaining parts taken from reference TRBV9 and TRBJ2-2, reads DSGVTQTPKHLITATGQRVTLRCSPRSGDLSVYWYQQSLDQGLQFLIQYYNGEERAKGNILERFSAQQFPDLHSELNLSSLELGDSALYFCASSLPPDTGELFFGEGSRLTVL.

This clonotype was counted ten times or more. This chain links TRBV27 with TRBJ2-2; 11 bases align to TRBD2. J was trimmed by 5 bases and V by 3 bases; bases with no gene match: 8. This CDR3 contains 17 residues. The germline V gene encodes CDR1 MNHEY and CDR2 SMNVEV (reference sequence). CDR3 DNA sequence: TGTGCCAGCAGTTTCGTGCTAGCGGGGGGAATGACCGGGGAGCTGTTTTTT. Translating it yields CASSFVLAGGMTGELFF.

Points on this clonotype: A much larger clone differs from this one at a single base, so this may be a read error. This chain connects TRBV7-9 to TRBJ2-7, with a weak D call TRBD1 (6 bases). Germline V gives CDR1 SEHNR, CDR2 FQNEAQ (reference sequence). Trimming took 1 base from V and 4 from J, leaving 11 bases between them. CDR3 length: 14 residues. CDR3: CASSLGIGGYEQYF. The CDR3 nucleotides are TGTGCCAGCAGCTTAGGGATAGGGGGTTACGAGCAGTACTTC. Complete variable domain (other parts from reference TRBV7-9 and TRBJ2-7): DTGVSQNPRHKITKRGQNVTFRCDPISEHNRLYWYRQTLGQGPEFLTYFQNEAQLEKSRLLSDRFSAERPKGSFSTLEIQRTEQGDSAMYLCASSLGIGGYEQYFGPGTRLTVT.

The rearrangement links TRBV7-9 to TRBJ2-6; 8 positions match TRBD2. From germline, CDR1 is SEHNR and CDR2 FQNEAQ (reference sequence). The CDR3 is made up of 18 amino acids. Losses at the gene ends were 5 bases for V and 0 bases for J; bases not matched to a gene: 9. The CDR3 DNA reads TGTGCCAGCAGCCTCCGGGGGGGTTCAAGCTCTGGGGCCAACGTCCTGACTTTC. Its translation is CASSLRGGSSSGANVLTF. The full variable domain, with the rest looked up from reference TRBV7-9 and TRBJ2-6, is DTGVSQNPRHKITKRGQNVTFRCDPISEHNRLYWYRQTLGQGPEFLTYFQNEAQLEKSRLLSDRFSAERPKGSFSTLEIQRTEQGDSAMYLCASSLRGGSSSGANVLTFGAGSRLTVL.

The rearrangement joins TRBV20-1 to TRBJ1-2; TRBD1 aligns across 9 bases. Germline assignment: CDR1 DFQATT and CDR2 SNEGSKA (reference sequence). This CDR3 is built from 14 residues. Unmatched junction bases numbered 11, after V lost 5 bases and J lost 7 bases. The CDR3 coding sequence is TGCAGTGCTTCCCACCCGGGACAGGGCGGTGGCTACACCTTC. It encodes CSASHPGQGGGYTF.

This clonotype appeared a few times. A read error may be the cause here, since a much bigger clone is one base away. The chain carries TRBV15 and TRBJ1-1; D perhaps matches TRBD1 (5 bases). This CDR3 is built from 13 residues. Germline V gene sequence: CDR1 LNHNV, CDR2 YYDKDF (reference sequence). This CDR3 is CATNRDNKGEAFF. The CDR3 coding sequence is TGTGCCACCAACAGAGATAATAAGGGGGAAGCTTTCTTT.

In its sample, this clonotype was seen many times. CDR3 coding DNA: TGTGCCAGCAGTAAGGGGACTAGCGGAGGTGACAATGAGCAGTTCTTC. Translation gives CASSKGTSGGDNEQFF. The chain has TRBV28 and TRBJ2-1, with 11 bases lining up with TRBD2. J was trimmed by 5 bases and V by 5 bases; bases with no gene match: 8. Germline V gene lookup returns CDR1 MDHEN and CDR2 SYDVKM. This CDR3 has 16 residues. The full variable domain, rest sourced from reference TRBV28 and TRBJ2-1, is DVKVTQSSRYLVKRTGEKVFLECVQDMDHENMFWYRQDPGLGLRLIYFSYDVKMKEKGDIPEGYSVSREKKERFSLILESASTNQTSMYLCASSKGTSGGDNEQFFGPGTRLTVL.

There are many counts of this clonotype. Mismatch with germline at one junction end may stem from a read error. V gene TRBV4-1 combines with J gene TRBJ2-3; D possibly uses TRBD1 or TRBD2 (5 bases each). Germline V CDR1 and CDR2: MGHRA, YSYEKL. CDR3 size: 14 residues. DNA for the CDR3: TGCGCCAGCACCCAAACCGGGACCACAGATACGCAGTATTTT. This encodes CASTQTGTTDTQYF.

Many counts were recorded for this clonotype. This chain links TRBV6-1 with TRBJ2-1; possible D gene TRBD2, 5 bases. V was cut by 6 bases and J by 5 bases, with 17 bases left in between. This CDR3 is 15 amino acids long. Looked up from germline, CDR1 is MNHNS and CDR2 is SASEGT. CDR3 protein: CASRRWWTPDNEQFF. The CDR3 DNA reads TGTGCCAGCAGGCGATGGTGGACTCCTGACAATGAGCAGTTCTTC.

This clonotype appeared many times. The rearrangement links TRBV3-1 to TRBJ1-1; D might be TRBD1 (5 bases). Trimming took 5 bases from V and 8 from J, leaving 12 bases between them. CDR1 and CDR2 (germline): LGHDT, YNNKEL (reference sequence). The CDR3 loop spans 12 amino acids. As DNA, the CDR3 is TGTGCCAGCAGCACCTTCGACAGCGAAGCTTTCTTT. Translation gives CASSTFDSEAFF.

This clonotype was recorded at least ten times. The chain recombines TRBV7-9 with TRBJ2-5; TRBD2 matches 9 bases. Per the germline V gene, CDR1 is SEHNR and CDR2 is FQNEAQ (reference sequence). This CDR3 spans 14 amino acids. V lost 5 bases to trimming and J lost 4 bases; unmatched junction nucleotides: 5. In nucleotides, the CDR3 is TGTGCCAGCAGCCCTCCTAGCGGGGCAGAGACCCAGTACTTC. The encoded protein is CASSPPSGAETQYF.

This clonotype was counted many times. The CDR3 sequence: CASSLGSGGPSYNEQFF. The CDR3 DNA reads TGTGCCAGCAGCTTAGGGAGCGGGGGGCCTTCCTACAATGAGCAGTTCTTC. This chain links TRBV7-9 with TRBJ2-1, with 9 bases identical to TRBD2. Germline CDR1 reads SEHNR; CDR2 reads FQNEAQ (reference sequence). The CDR3 runs 17 residues. V shed 1 base, J shed 1 base, and the junction held 5 bases outside the gene matches.